This T cell receptor (beta chain) came from a study of blood T cells in healthy people across ages. General observations from the study: Diversity estimated from one million T cells was considered an underestimate. Higher diversity, along with more naive CD4+ cells, distinguished long-lived donors from aged donors.

The use of a sample-barcoded 5' primer and a J-beta primer mix characterized a second PCR of roughly 6 to 12 cycles. MiXCR, applied by TCRdb to the 5' RACE reads, yields one record per CDR3 protein. The sample has some 1.6 million distinct CDR3 sequences, 30% to 35% seen once; the top ten hold around 10%. This clonotype was picked up a small number of times. Its antigen is undetermined. Isolation yielded PBMCs, at least 6.5 million per sample, in every case. Germline values: CDR1 DFQATT, CDR2 SNEGSKA (reference sequence). This CDR3 is built from 12 residues. V was cut by 3 bases and J by 4 bases, with 7 bases left in between.

This chain connects TRBV20-1 to TRBJ1-5, with unresolved D. The sequencing input was blood. This TCR was sampled from a woman aged 25 to 45 in good health. The CDR3 region is CSASQYNQPQHF. In DNA, the CDR3 is TGCAGTGCTAGCCAGTATAATCAGCCCCAGCATTTT.